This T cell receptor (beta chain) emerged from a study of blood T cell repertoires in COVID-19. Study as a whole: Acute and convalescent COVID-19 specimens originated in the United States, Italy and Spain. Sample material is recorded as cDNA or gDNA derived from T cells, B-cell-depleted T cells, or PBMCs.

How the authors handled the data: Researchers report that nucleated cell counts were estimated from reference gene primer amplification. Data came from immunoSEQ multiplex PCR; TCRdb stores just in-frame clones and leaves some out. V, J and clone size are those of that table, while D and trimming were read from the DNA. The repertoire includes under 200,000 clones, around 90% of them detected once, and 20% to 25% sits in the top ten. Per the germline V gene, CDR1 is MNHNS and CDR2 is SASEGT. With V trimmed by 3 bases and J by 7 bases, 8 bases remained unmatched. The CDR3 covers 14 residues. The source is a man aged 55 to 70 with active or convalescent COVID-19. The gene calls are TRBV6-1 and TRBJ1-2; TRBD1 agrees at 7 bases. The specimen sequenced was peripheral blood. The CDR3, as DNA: TGTGCCAGCAGTGACCTTACAGGGGTGGGTGGCTACACCTTC. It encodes CASSDLTGVGGYTF.